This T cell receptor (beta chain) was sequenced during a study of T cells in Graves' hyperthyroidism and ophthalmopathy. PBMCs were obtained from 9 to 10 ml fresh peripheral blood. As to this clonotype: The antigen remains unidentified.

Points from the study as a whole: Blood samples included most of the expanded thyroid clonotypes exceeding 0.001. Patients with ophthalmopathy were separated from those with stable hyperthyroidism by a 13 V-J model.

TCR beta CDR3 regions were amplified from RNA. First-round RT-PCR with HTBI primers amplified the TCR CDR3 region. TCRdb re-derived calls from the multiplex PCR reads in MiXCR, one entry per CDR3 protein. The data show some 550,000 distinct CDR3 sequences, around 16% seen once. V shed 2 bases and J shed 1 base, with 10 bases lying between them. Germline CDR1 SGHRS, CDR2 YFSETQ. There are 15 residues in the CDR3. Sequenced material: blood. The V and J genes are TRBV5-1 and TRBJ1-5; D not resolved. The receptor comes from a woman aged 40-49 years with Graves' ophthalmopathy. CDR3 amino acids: CASSLSGGSNQPQHF. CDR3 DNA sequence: TGCGCCAGCAGCTTATCTGGAGGGAGCAATCAGCCCCAGCATTTT.